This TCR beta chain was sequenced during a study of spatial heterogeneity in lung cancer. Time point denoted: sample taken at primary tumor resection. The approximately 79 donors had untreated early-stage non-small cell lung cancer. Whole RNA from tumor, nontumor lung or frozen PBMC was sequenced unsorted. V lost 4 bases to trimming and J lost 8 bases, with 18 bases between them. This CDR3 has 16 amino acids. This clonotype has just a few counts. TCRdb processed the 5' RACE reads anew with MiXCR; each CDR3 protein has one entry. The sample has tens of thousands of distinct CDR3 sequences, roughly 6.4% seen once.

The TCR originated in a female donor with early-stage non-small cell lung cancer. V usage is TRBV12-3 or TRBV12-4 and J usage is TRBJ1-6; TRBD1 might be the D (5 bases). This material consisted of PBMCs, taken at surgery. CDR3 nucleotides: TGTGCCAGCAGTTCCGCCCGCGGGCAGGGTCATTCACCCCTCCACTTT. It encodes CASSSARGQGHSPLHF.